A selection of T cell receptor beta chains follows, all from one sample in a study of cytomegalovirus exposure and HLA in healthy donors. Clones were sequenced by immunoSEQ multiplex PCR, and TCRdb holds only the in-frame ones, with some missing. The table records fewer than 250,000 clones, approximately 79% of them present only once. Sequencing was carried out using PBMCs. These receptors originate from a woman younger than 35 in good health and CMV-seronegative. CDR3s include the opening cysteine and the closing phenylalanine or tryptophan. D genes are given only for firm matches. Expanded clones are given a class, and other clones once, few, many or no size at all.

V gene	clone size	J gene	D gene	CDR3 protein	CDR3 DNA
TRBV6-5	NA	TRBJ1-2	NA	CASSYAGLDYGYTF	TGTGCCAGCAGTTACGCGGGTTTAGACTATGGCTACACCTTC
TRBV7-2	NA	TRBJ1-1	NA	CASSRGLTNTEAFF	TGTGCCAGCTCCAGGGGATTAACGAACACTGAAGCTTTCTTT
TRBV6-5	few	TRBJ2-7	TRBD1	CASSFSGQGYEQYF	TGTGCCAGCAGTTTCTCGGGACAGGGGTACGAGCAGTACTTC
TRBV19	NA	TRBJ1-2	TRBD1	CASSRDRPYGYTF	TGTGCCAGCTCTCGGGACAGGCCCTATGGCTACACCTTC
TRBV27	NA	TRBJ2-3	TRBD2	CASSLYPGLAGGPGTQYF	TGTGCCAGCAGTTTATACCCCGGACTAGCGGGGGGGCCGGGTACGCAGTATTTT
TRBV15	few	TRBJ2-2	TRBD2	CATSRLSPRTRRSGELFF	TGTGCCACCAGCAGGCTAAGTCCTAGGACTAGGAGATCCGGGGAGCTGTTTTTT
TRBV6-5	once	TRBJ1-1	NA	CASSYYTGTRNTEAFF	TGTGCCAGCAGTTACTATACCGGGACAAGAAACACTGAAGCTTTCTTT
TRBV9	NA	TRBJ1-1	TRBD1	CASSPRQGVNTEAFF	TGTGCCAGCAGCCCACGACAGGGAGTGAACACTGAAGCTTTCTTT
TRBV30	NA	TRBJ1-1	NA	CAWSRGTLADTEAFF	TGTGCCTGGAGCCGTGGGACTCTTGCTGACACTGAAGCTTTCTTT
TRBV7-3	NA	TRBJ2-3	TRBD2	CASSLSGRPGTDTQYF	TGTGCCAGCAGCCTTAGCGGGAGGCCCGGCACAGATACGCAGTATTTT
TRBV7-3	NA	TRBJ2-1	NA	CASSPPGGSYNEQFF	TGTGCCAGCAGCCCCCCCGGCGGGTCCTACAATGAGCAGTTCTTC
TRBV2	NA	TRBJ2-2	TRBD1	CASRGQGELFF	TGTGCCAGCAGGGGACAGGGGGAGCTGTTTTTT
TRBV7-9	few	TRBJ2-6	NA	CSSSPDSNSGANVLTF	TGTTCCAGCAGCCCGGACAGTAACTCTGGGGCCAACGTCCTGACTTTC
TRBV7-9	NA	TRBJ2-3	NA	CASSLKGGTDTQYF	TGTGCCAGCAGCTTAAAGGGGGGCACAGATACGCAGTATTTT
TRBV6-5	NA	TRBJ1-6	TRBD1	CASSRQGYNSPLHF	TGTGCCAGCAGTCGACAGGGTTATAATTCACCCCTCCACTTT
TRBV29-1	NA	TRBJ1-1	TRBD1	CSVTRGTGSTEAFF	TGCAGCGTCACCCGCGGGACAGGGTCCACTGAAGCTTTCTTT
TRBV15	NA	TRBJ1-2	TRBD1	CATSRGTGNYGYTF	TGTGCCACCAGCAGAGGGACAGGGAATTATGGCTACACCTTC
TRBV14	NA	TRBJ2-1	TRBD1	CASSLPGGFYNEQFF	TGTGCCAGCAGCCTCCCAGGGGGCTTCTACAATGAGCAGTTCTTC
TRBV18	NA	TRBJ2-5	NA	CASSPILRGETQYF	TGTGCCAGCTCACCAATCCTCAGGGGAGAGACCCAGTACTTC
TRBV19	NA	TRBJ2-5	NA	CASTTAGLVGTQYF	TGTGCCAGTACGACGGCGGGGCTAGTGGGGACCCAGTACTTC
TRBV6-6	few	TRBJ1-5	NA	CASSSSEPQHF	TGTGCCAGCAGTTCCTCCGAGCCCCAGCATTTT
TRBV19	NA	TRBJ1-6	NA	CASSMSGASSYNSPLHF	TGTGCCAGTAGTATGTCAGGGGCTAGCTCCTATAATTCACCCCTCCACTTT
TRBV9	NA	TRBJ2-7	TRBD2	CASSVGGEGEQYF	TGTGCCAGCAGCGTAGGAGGGGAGGGCGAGCAGTACTTC
TRBV4-3	NA	TRBJ1-1	NA	CASSTRQLNTEAFF	TGCGCCAGCAGCACCAGACAGCTGAACACTGAAGCTTTCTTT
TRBV7-2	NA	TRBJ2-7	TRBD1	CASSSQGIEQYF	TGTGCCAGCAGCTCACAGGGGATCGAGCAGTACTTC
TRBV28	NA	TRBJ1-1	TRBD1	CASNLETGLSTEAFF	TGTGCCAGCAATTTGGAGACAGGGCTGAGCACTGAAGCTTTCTTT
TRBV5-1	NA	TRBJ2-2	TRBD2	CASSLLAGGNTGELFF	TGCGCCAGCAGCTTGCTAGCGGGGGGGAACACCGGGGAGCTGTTTTTT
TRBV7-2	NA	TRBJ1-1	NA	CASSLSPSNTEAFF	TGTGCCAGCAGCTTATCTCCGAGCAACACTGAAGCTTTCTTT
TRBV6-6	NA	TRBJ2-2	NA	CASSALGQAGELFF	TGTGCCAGCAGTGCTCTTGGGCAGGCCGGGGAGCTGTTTTTT
TRBV4-3	NA	TRBJ1-5	TRBD1	CASSQWMTGAQPQHF	TGCGCCAGCAGCCAATGGATGACAGGGGCTCAGCCCCAGCATTTT
TRBV5-1	NA	TRBJ2-3	NA	CASSAGTTDTQYF	TGCGCCAGCAGCGCGGGAACCACAGATACGCAGTATTTT
TRBV7-3	NA	TRBJ2-1	TRBD2	CASSSLAGGHNEQFF	TGTGCCAGCAGCTCTCTAGCGGGAGGGCACAATGAGCAGTTCTTC
TRBV7-3	NA	TRBJ1-6	TRBD1	CASSLTPGQGNSPLHF	TGTGCCAGCAGCCTGACCCCGGGACAGGGGAATTCACCCCTCCACTTT
TRBV9	NA	TRBJ1-3	NA	CASSVTDSYSGNTIYF	TGTGCCAGCAGCGTAACGGACTCATACTCTGGAAACACCATATATTTT